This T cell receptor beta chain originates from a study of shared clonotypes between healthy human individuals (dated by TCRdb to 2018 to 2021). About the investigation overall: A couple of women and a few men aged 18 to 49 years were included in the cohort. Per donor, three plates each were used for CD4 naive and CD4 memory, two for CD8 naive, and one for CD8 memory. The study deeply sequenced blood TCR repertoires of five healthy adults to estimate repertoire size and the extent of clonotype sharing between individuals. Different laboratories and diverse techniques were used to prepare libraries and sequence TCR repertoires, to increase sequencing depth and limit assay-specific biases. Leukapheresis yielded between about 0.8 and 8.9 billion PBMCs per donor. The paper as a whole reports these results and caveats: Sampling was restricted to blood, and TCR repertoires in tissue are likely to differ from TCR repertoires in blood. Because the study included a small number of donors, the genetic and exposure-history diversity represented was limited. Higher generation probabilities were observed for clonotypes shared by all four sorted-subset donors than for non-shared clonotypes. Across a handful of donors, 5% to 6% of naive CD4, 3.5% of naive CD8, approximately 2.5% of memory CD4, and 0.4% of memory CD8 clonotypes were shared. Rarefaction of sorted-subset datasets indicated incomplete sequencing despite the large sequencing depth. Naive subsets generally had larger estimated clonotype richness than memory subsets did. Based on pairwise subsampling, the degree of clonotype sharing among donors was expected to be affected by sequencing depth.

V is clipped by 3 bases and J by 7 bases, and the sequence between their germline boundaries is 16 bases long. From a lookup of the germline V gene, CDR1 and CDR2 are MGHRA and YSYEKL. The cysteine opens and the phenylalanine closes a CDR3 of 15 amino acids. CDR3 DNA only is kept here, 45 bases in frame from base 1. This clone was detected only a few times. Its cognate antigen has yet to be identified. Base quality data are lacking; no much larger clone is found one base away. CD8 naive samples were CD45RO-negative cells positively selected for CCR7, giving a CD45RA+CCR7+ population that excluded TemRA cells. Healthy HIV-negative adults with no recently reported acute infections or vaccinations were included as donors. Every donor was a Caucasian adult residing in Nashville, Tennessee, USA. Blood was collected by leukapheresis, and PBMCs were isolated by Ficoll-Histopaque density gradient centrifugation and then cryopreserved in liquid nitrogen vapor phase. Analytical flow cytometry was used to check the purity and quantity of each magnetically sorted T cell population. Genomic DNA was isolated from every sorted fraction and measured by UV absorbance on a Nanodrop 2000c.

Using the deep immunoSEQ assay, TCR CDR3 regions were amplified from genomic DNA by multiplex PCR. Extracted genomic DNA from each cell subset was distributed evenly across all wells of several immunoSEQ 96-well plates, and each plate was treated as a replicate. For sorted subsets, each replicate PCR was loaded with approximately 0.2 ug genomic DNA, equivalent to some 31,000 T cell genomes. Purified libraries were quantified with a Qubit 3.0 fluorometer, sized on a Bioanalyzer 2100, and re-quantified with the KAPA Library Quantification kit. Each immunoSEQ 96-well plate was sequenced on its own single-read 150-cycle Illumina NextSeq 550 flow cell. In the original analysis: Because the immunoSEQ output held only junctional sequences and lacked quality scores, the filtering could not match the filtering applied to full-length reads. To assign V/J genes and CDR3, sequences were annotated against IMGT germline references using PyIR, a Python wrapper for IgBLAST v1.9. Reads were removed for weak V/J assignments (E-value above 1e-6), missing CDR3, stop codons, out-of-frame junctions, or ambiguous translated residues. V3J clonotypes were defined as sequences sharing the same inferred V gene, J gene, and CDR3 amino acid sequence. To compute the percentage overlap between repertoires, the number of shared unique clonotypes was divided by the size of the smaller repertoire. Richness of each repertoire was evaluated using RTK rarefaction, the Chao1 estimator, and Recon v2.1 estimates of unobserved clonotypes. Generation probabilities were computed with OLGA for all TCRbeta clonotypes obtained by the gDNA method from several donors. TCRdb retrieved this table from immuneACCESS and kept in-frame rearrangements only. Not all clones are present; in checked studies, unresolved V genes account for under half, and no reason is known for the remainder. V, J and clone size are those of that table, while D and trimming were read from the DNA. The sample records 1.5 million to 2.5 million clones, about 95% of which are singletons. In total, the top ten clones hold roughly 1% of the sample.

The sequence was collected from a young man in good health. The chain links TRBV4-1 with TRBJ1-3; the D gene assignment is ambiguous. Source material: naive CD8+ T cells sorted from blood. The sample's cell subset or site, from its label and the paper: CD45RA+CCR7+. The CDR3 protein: CASSQEIRSGNTIYF. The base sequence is TGCGCCAGCAGCCAGGAAATACGCTCGGGGAACACCATATATTTT.